This TCR beta chain stems from a study of T cell responses to AZD1222 COVID-19 vaccine (dated by TCRdb to the early 2020s). Notes on the research overall: A total of around 240 trial participants underwent TCR sequencing, of whom 207 received two doses of AZD1222 and around 26 received two doses of the MenACWY control vaccine. Trial participants were enrolled by age into 18-55, 56-69 and 70-plus year subgroups, with roughly 160, 29 and 62 TCR-sequenced participants respectively. Overall results and qualifications from the work: Vaccine-associated CD4 TCRs spanned the whole spike protein, with dominant responses in regions 160-218 and 743-854. The 56-69-year group was small, and its depth increase did not reach significance, likely because of low power. Epitopes outside the regions mutated in the B.1.351 and B.1.1.7 variants were reportedly recognized by nearly half of the unique spike-specific TCRs. Because no samples from the day 14 peak response were available, repertoires could be characterized only after the peak T cell response. Participants were mostly white British, with more females than males. The authors suggested clonal diversity may have been underestimated. After two AZD1222 doses, spike-specific TCR breadth and depth were significantly higher than at day 0 and than in MenACWY recipients. Only 5 to 7 AZD1222 recipients were SARS-CoV-2 seropositive at baseline, limiting conclusions about previously exposed vaccinees.

Worth noting for this clone: Its recognized antigen is unknown. No much larger clone is present one base from it, and per-base qualities are unavailable.

Reading the label with the study, this specimen's time point is: about 28 days (+/-7) after the second vaccine dose. Because spike-specific TCR depth and breadth did not differ between the two schedules, AZD1222 recipients who got a second dose at roughly 4 weeks were pooled with those who got a second dose at roughly 12 weeks. The vaccinee samples were drawn from two UK trials, COV001 and COV002, one of which was a single-blind randomized controlled phase 2/3 trial testing AZD1222 (ChAdOx1 nCoV-19) in healthy adults. For TCRbeta chain sequencing, PBMC samples from trial participants were taken at day 0 and at day 28 after the second dose. The CDR3 regions of human TCRbeta chains were analyzed by immunosequencing. The study's processing was this. Repertoire TCRs were checked for matches against a reference library of SARS-CoV-2-specific TCRs that had been generated using the MIRA antigen-specificity platform. Breadth was defined as the fraction of unique TCRs that were SARS-CoV-2-associated. Depth was defined as the fraction of total T cells that were SARS-CoV-2-associated. Using the MIRA data, each spike-specific TCR was assigned both to the spike region to which the TCR was reactive and to a CD4 or CD8 class. Log10-transformed breadth and depth values were compared by one-way ANOVA with Sidak's multiple comparisons tests. This immuneACCESS table, as held by TCRdb, lists in-frame sequences with V and J called but not all clones. Of the missing ones, under half trace to an unresolved V gene in checked studies; the others have no known cause. D and trimming were read from the DNA, whereas the V and J calls and clone size are those reported in that table. The table for this sample lists about 180,000 clones; around 90% of them were counted only once. The ten largest clones represent around 1.9% of the sample.

The CDR3 measures 15 amino acids from cysteine to phenylalanine. Of all the DNA, just the CDR3 is kept, 45 bases in frame from base 1. The junction shows trimming of 4 bases on V and 7 bases on J, plus 19 bases between the germline ends. CDR1 and CDR2, looked up from the germline V gene (reference sequence), are LNHDA and SQIVND. The TCR originated in an adult who received the AZD1222 COVID-19 vaccine. The sample here was peripheral blood, taken 28 days after the second AZD1222 dose. The V and J genes are TRBV19 and TRBJ2-5; 6 matching bases give a weak D call of TRBD1. The DNA is TGTGCCAGTAGTACTGGGGCAGGGGAAGGGAGGACCCAGTACTTC. Translated, it reads CASSTGAGEGRTQYF.